This TCR beta chain is drawn from a study of shared clonotypes between healthy human individuals. This clone was detected only once. Its specificity is not known. Naive CD8 isolation took CD45RO-negative cells positively selected for CCR7 and excluded terminally differentiated effector memory CD45RA+ cells. The donor cohort consisted entirely of Caucasian adults residing in Nashville, Tennessee. CDR3 size: 18 residues. Germline V gene data show CDR1 as SGHVS and CDR2 as FQNEAQ. V lost 1 base, J lost 2 bases, and 4 bases stayed unmatched. Researchers divided each subset's genomic DNA evenly across several immunoSEQ plates. The method was immunoSEQ multiplex PCR; TCRdb's version includes in-frame clones alone and lacks a portion of them. The sample includes millions of clones, about 95% seen only once; the top ten take about 1.1%. Study-wide results and caveats: The naive CD4 repertoires of a handful of donors were compared, and around 4.7% of clonotypes were shared. Clonotype sharing among donors was thought likely to change with sequencing depth.

The sequence was collected from a man aged 18 to 29 in good health. The source material was naive CD8+ T cells sorted from blood. V gene TRBV7-8 combines with J gene TRBJ2-1; 14 bases fit TRBD2. The CDR3 sequence: CASSLGLAGGITYNEQFF. DNA of the CDR3: TGTGCCAGCAGCTTAGGACTAGCGGGAGGGATCACCTACAATGAGCAGTTCTTC.